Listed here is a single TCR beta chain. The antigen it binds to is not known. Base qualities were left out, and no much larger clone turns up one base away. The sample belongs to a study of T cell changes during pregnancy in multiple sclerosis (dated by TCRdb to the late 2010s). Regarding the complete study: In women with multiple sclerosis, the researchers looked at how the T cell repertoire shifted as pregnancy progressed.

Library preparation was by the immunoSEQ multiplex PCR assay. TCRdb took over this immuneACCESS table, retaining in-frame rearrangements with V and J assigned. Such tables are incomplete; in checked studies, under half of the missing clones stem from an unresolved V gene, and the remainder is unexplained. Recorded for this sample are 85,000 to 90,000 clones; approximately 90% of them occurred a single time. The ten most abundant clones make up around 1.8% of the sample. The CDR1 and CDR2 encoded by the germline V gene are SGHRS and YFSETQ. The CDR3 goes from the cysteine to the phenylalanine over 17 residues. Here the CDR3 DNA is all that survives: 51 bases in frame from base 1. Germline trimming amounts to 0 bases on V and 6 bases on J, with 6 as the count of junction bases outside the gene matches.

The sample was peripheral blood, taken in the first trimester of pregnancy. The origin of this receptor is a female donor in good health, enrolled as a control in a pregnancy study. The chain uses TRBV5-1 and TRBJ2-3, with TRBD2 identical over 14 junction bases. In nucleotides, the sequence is TGCGCCAGCAGCTTGGAGACTAGCGGGGGGGCCGGGGATACGCAGTATTTT. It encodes CASSLETSGGAGDTQYF.